A selection of T cell receptor beta chains follows, all from one sample in a study of T cell responses to AZD1222 COVID-19 vaccine. The table came from immunoSEQ multiplex PCR; TCRdb's copy has only in-frame clones and leaves some out. The data hold 60,000 to 95,000 clones, with roughly 84% observed a single time. The sample here was peripheral blood, taken 28 days after the second AZD1222 dose. These receptors were collected from an adult who received the AZD1222 COVID-19 vaccine. CDR3s include the opening cysteine and the closing phenylalanine or tryptophan. D genes are given only for firm matches.

v_call	d_call	j_call	cdr3_nt	cdr3_aa
TRBV30	.	TRBJ1-2	TGTGCCTGGAATCCAGGGGTGGACTATGGCTACACCTTC	CAWNPGVDYGYTF
TRBV6-1	.	TRBJ1-5	TGTGCCAGCAGTGATAGGACCTCGCGCAATCAGCCCCAGCATTTT	CASSDRTSRNQPQHF
TRBV30	.	TRBJ1-2	TGTGCCTGGAGTGTAGGTCGGGGGCTGCAAAATAACTATGGCTACACCTTC	CAWSVGRGLQNNYGYTF
TRBV27	TRBD1	TRBJ1-2	TGTGCCAGCAGTACAGGGGGCGCGTTTGGCTACACCTTC	CASSTGGAFGYTF
TRBV3-1/TRBV3-2	.	TRBJ2-7	TGTGCCAGCAGCCAAGATCTATACCGCTACGAGCAGTACTTC	CASSQDLYRYEQYF
TRBV2	.	TRBJ1-2	TGTGCCAGCAGTACGGGAGGATCCGGGCTCGTCTATGGCTACACCTTC	CASSTGGSGLVYGYTF
TRBV28	.	TRBJ1-5	TGTGCCAGCAGACCGACGGTACTCAATCAGCCCCAGCATTTT	CASRPTVLNQPQHF
TRBV11-2	TRBD1	TRBJ2-7	TGTGCCAGCAGCCCGGGACAGGGGTACCCCTACGAGCAGTACTTC	CASSPGQGYPYEQYF
TRBV9	TRBD1	TRBJ1-2	TGTGCCAGCAGCCTTCAGGACAGGGCGTGGGGTGAAGGCTACACCTTC	CASSLQDRAWGEGYTF
TRBV9	TRBD1	TRBJ1-1	TGTGCCAGCAGGGCAGGGGGCGCAGAAGCTTTCTTT	CASRAGGAEAFF
TRBV12-3/TRBV12-4	.	TRBJ2-1	TGTGCCAGCAGTTACCCCGGAGTCAATGAGCAGTTCTTC	CASSYPGVNEQFF